This is a list of T cell receptor beta chains from one sample in a study of regulatory T cells in long-lasting Graves disease. TCRdb re-derived calls from the multiplex PCR reads in MiXCR, one entry per CDR3 protein. The sample shows about 620,000 distinct CDR3 sequences, 15% to 20% of them seen only once. The same sample was also studied in work on T cells in Graves' hyperthyroidism and ophthalmopathy.

The sample was peripheral blood mononuclear cells (PBMCs), taken at new diagnosis, from a patient treated with antithyroid drugs. The receptor source for this set is a woman in her 30s with Graves disease. The CDR3 runs from the conserved cysteine through the conserved F or W. D genes are given only for firm matches. Part of the rows lack a size; the others show once, few, many or a class for expanded clones.

many,TRBV6-1,TRBJ1-5,-,CASSVDSYSNQPQHF,TGTGCCAGCAGCGTGGACAGTTATAGCAATCAGCCCCAGCATTTT
many,TRBV27,TRBJ1-6,-,CASSFRGLNNSPLHF,TGTGCCAGCAGTTTCCGGGGACTTAATAATTCACCCCTCCACTTT
few,TRBV6-1,TRBJ2-7,-,CASSEAGYQAFYEQYF,TGTGCCAGCAGTGAAGCAGGGTATCAGGCCTTTTACGAGCAGTACTTC
many,TRBV29-1,TRBJ1-5,TRBD1,CSVWTGASNQPQHF,TGCAGCGTTTGGACAGGGGCCAGCAATCAGCCCCAGCATTTT
-,TRBV29-1,TRBJ2-3,-,CSVIGSEQRQAQYF,TGCAGCGTTATTGGGAGCGAACAACGGCAGGCGCAGTATTTT
-,TRBV30,TRBJ2-1,TRBD2,CAWRLAGNNEQLF,TGTGCCTGGAGACTAGCGGGGAACAATGAGCAGCTCTTC
few,TRBV20-1,TRBJ1-2,-,CSATRGGPNYGYTF,TGCAGTGCTACAAGGGGAGGGCCTAACTATGGCTACACCTTC
-,TRBV5-1,TRBJ2-5,-,CASSPDGGRAQYF,TGCGCCAGCAGCCCCGACGGCGGACGGGCCCAGTACTTC
few,TRBV20-1,TRBJ2-3,TRBD2,CSAPRSGKGGVTQYF,TGCAGTGCTCCCCGTAGCGGGAAAGGGGGGGTTACGCAGTATTTT
-,TRBV9,TRBJ1-2,-,CASSDSQGPYGYTF,TGTGCCAGCAGCGACTCACAGGGTCCCTATGGCTACACCTTC
-,TRBV5-1,TRBJ2-2,-,CASSAQLEAATGELFF,TGCGCCAGCAGCGCACAACTAGAAGCGGCCACCGGGGAGCTGTTTTTT
many,TRBV5-1,TRBJ2-1,TRBD1,CASSLAGQGVYNEQFF,TGCGCCAGCAGCTTGGCCGGACAGGGGGTTTACAATGAGCAGTTCTTC
many,TRBV3-1,TRBJ1-2,TRBD1,CASSHGDRVYGYTF,TGTGCCAGCAGCCACGGTGACAGGGTCTATGGCTACACCTTC
many,TRBV27,TRBJ1-2,-,CASSFAGRADGYTF,TGTGCCAGCAGTTTTGCAGGCCGAGCGGATGGCTACACCTTC
many,TRBV6-9,TRBJ1-1,-,CASSYLKMRPAFF,TGTGCCAGCAGTTACTTAAAGATGCGACCGGCTTTCTTT
few,TRBV5-5,TRBJ2-1,TRBD1,CASSFRGTGVNNEQFF,TGTGCCAGCAGCTTTCGTGGGACAGGGGTAAACAATGAGCAGTTCTTC
few,TRBV12-3/TRBV12-4,TRBJ2-1,TRBD2,CASRLSGKSDEQFF,TGTGCCAGCCGACTTAGCGGGAAAAGCGATGAGCAGTTCTTC
many,TRBV27,TRBJ2-7,-,CASSLLTKAGYEQYF,TGTGCCAGCAGTTTACTGACCAAAGCAGGCTACGAGCAGTACTTC
-,TRBV20-1,TRBJ2-4,-,CSARDLGTGNIQYF,TGCAGTGCTAGAGATTTGGGCACGGGAAACATTCAGTACTTC
-,TRBV14,TRBJ2-3,-,CASSQALTGFRTDTQYF,TGTGCCAGCAGCCAAGCCCTAACAGGGTTCCGAACAGATACGCAGTATTTT
-,TRBV12-3/TRBV12-4,TRBJ2-1,-,CASIGRVNEQFF,TGTGCCAGCATTGGCAGGGTCAATGAGCAGTTCTTC
-,TRBV7-2,TRBJ2-5,TRBD2,CASSLTGLAGGKTQYF,TGTGCCAGCAGCTTGACCGGACTAGCGGGAGGAAAGACCCAGTACTTC
-,TRBV7-8,TRBJ1-3,-,CASRDRDSGNTIYF,TGTGCCAGCAGAGACCGGGACTCTGGAAACACCATATATTTT
-,TRBV9,TRBJ1-2,-,CASSDDRINYGYTF,TGTGCCAGCAGCGATGACAGAATCAACTATGGCTACACCTTC
many,TRBV24-1,TRBJ2-7,-,CATSSNRGTYEQYF,TGTGCCACCTCCTCGAACCGGGGGACCTACGAGCAGTACTTC
-,TRBV27,TRBJ1-4,TRBD1,CASSSGTAQEKLFF,TGTGCCAGCAGTTCCGGGACAGCTCAAGAAAAACTGTTTTTT
many,TRBV14,TRBJ1-1,-,CASSRNREGAFF,TGTGCCAGCAGCCGAAACCGAGAGGGAGCTTTCTTT
many,TRBV28,TRBJ2-1,TRBD2,CASTDIAGSYNEQFF,TGTGCCAGCACTGATATAGCGGGCTCCTACAATGAGCAGTTCTTC
few,TRBV11-2,TRBJ2-3,TRBD2,CASSVGLAGPGVTQYF,TGTGCCAGCAGCGTGGGGCTAGCGGGCCCCGGGGTTACGCAGTATTTT
many,TRBV24-1,TRBJ2-7,TRBD2,CAARRRELNEQYF,TGTGCCGCCCGTCGGCGGGAGCTCAACGAGCAGTACTTC
few,TRBV20-1,TRBJ2-5,-,CSAVDRPQETQYF,TGCAGTGCTGTGGACAGACCCCAAGAGACCCAGTACTTC
-,TRBV7-9,TRBJ2-2,TRBD1,CASSYQRTGGWSTGELFF,TGTGCCAGCAGCTACCAAAGGACAGGGGGTTGGAGCACCGGGGAGCTGTTTTTT
many,TRBV19,TRBJ1-1,TRBD1,CASSIYYTSGQGEIEAFF,TGTGCCAGTAGTATTTATTATACCTCGGGACAGGGAGAAATTGAAGCTTTCTTT
many,TRBV15,TRBJ2-1,-,CANKTDHSYNEQFF,TGTGCCAACAAGACGGATCACTCCTACAATGAGCAGTTCTTC
-,TRBV10-3,TRBJ2-7,TRBD1,CAIGGTGGECEQYF,TGTGCCATCGGCGGGACAGGGGGCGAATGCGAGCAGTACTTC
-,TRBV14,TRBJ2-7,-,CASSRGGTPPGGQYF,TGTGCCAGCAGCCGAGGCGGGACACCGCCAGGAGGGCAGTACTTC
-,TRBV19,TRBJ1-3,-,CASRQISAGNTIYF,TGTGCCAGCCGCCAGATAAGCGCTGGAAACACCATATATTTT
few,TRBV9,TRBJ1-6,-,CASSVTRSWVSPLHF,TGTGCCAGCAGCGTGACCCGGAGCTGGGTTTCACCCCTCCACTTT
many,TRBV10-3,TRBJ2-7,TRBD1,CAAQPGQGTYEQYF,TGTGCCGCCCAACCGGGACAGGGAACCTACGAGCAGTACTTC
few,TRBV5-1,TRBJ1-6,TRBD1,CASSGGQGVSPLHF,TGCGCCAGCAGCGGGGGACAGGGGGTGTCACCCCTCCACTTT
-,TRBV30,TRBJ1-6,TRBD1,CAWSGEAGTGVKSPLHF,TGTGCCTGGAGTGGAGAGGCCGGGACAGGGGTTAAATCACCCCTCCACTTT
few,TRBV6-1,TRBJ1-4,-,CASSTELGGAGEKLFF,TGTGCCAGCAGCACCGAGCTGGGGGGGGCGGGTGAAAAACTGTTTTTT
-,TRBV29-1,TRBJ1-2,TRBD1,CSAWDRSNYGYTF,TGCAGCGCCTGGGACAGGTCTAACTATGGCTACACCTTC
many,TRBV20-1,TRBJ2-3,TRBD2,CSASRTSGRTDTQYF,TGCAGTGCTAGCCGGACTAGCGGACGCACAGATACGCAGTATTTT
many,TRBV6-2/TRBV6-3,TRBJ1-3,-,CASSYRDRKDTIYF,TGTGCCAGCAGTTACAGGGATCGGAAGGACACCATATATTTT
-,TRBV20-1,TRBJ2-7,TRBD2,CSASLQAGYAYEQYF,TGCAGTGCTAGTCTGCAAGCGGGGTATGCCTACGAGCAGTACTTC
once,TRBV19,TRBJ1-2,-,CASSIPQGGGNTF,TGTGCCAGTAGTATCCCCCAGGGAGGCGGAAACACCTTC
many,TRBV27,TRBJ1-5,-,CASSFPHQPQHF,TGTGCCAGCAGTTTCCCTCATCAGCCCCAGCATTTT
-,TRBV5-6,TRBJ1-2,-,CASRRIGFNYGYTF,TGTGCCAGCAGGAGGATAGGTTTTAACTATGGCTACACCTTC
many,TRBV28,TRBJ1-1,TRBD1,CASRQPGQTNTEAFF,TGTGCCAGCAGACAACCGGGACAGACGAACACTGAAGCTTTCTTT
many,TRBV12-3/TRBV12-4,TRBJ2-5,-,CASRPTAIQETQYF,TGTGCCAGCAGACCGACAGCTATACAAGAGACCCAGTACTTC
few,TRBV9,TRBJ1-2,-,CASSVDPGDYGYTF,TGTGCCAGCAGCGTAGACCCGGGAGACTATGGCTACACCTTC